The 5 T cell receptor beta chains below come from one sample, sequenced in a study of neoadjuvant nivolumab and ipilimumab in lung cancer. Sequenced by immunoSEQ multiplex PCR; TCRdb stores in-frame clones only, minus some. Among 18,000 or so clones listed, almost 80% were seen once. Sequences were derived from tumor tissue, sampled after neoadjuvant nivolumab, alone or with ipilimumab, at or shortly before surgery. Receptor source: an adult with non-small cell lung cancer.

This clone was counted a single time. The chain is built from TRBV7-9 and TRBJ1-5, with 10 positions matching TRBD1. V dropped 3 bases and J dropped 10; count of bases not matched to a gene: 3. Germline V gene sequence: CDR1 SEHNR, CDR2 FQNEAQ (reference sequence). CDR3 length: 13 residues. The CDR3 bases are TGTGCCAGCAGCTTGGGACAGGGGTTTCCCCAGCATTTT. The encoded protein is CASSLGQGFPQHF.

This chain links TRBV27 with TRBJ2-1; 11 bases line up with TRBD2. J lost 7 bases, V lost 8 bases, and 19 bases had no gene match. The CDR3 is made up of 18 amino acids. Germline lookup yields CDR1 MNHEY and CDR2 SMNVEV (reference sequence). The CDR3 reads CASHQGLAGGTLWNEQFF. CDR3 coding DNA: TGTGCCAGCCACCAGGGGCTAGCGGGGGGAACCCTTTGGAATGAGCAGTTCTTC.

Only a few counts were recorded for this clone. The rearrangement uses TRBV30 and TRBJ1-5, with 9 bases lining up with TRBD1. V gave up 5 bases and J gave up 7 bases; unmatched junction bases: 6. The CDR3 has 13 residues. The germline V gene has CDR1 GTSNPN and CDR2 SVGIG (reference sequence). CDR3 protein: CAWGQGSGQPQHF. CDR3 bases: TGTGCCTGGGGACAGGGGTCTGGACAGCCCCAGCATTTT.

The chain is built from TRBV6-5 and TRBJ1-4; D is unclear. V shed 1 base and J shed 8 bases, with 8 bases lying between them. Germline V gene lookup returns CDR1 MNHEY and CDR2 SVGAGI. This CDR3 contains 13 residues. The CDR3 coding sequence is TGTGCCAGCAGTTACTTAGGAGACGAAAAACTGTTTTTT. Protein sequence: CASSYLGDEKLFF.

This clone was found once. CDR3 residues: CSLGQGAGTQYF. In DNA form, the CDR3 reads TGCAGCCTCGGACAGGGGGCGGGGACCCAGTACTTC. This rearrangement joins TRBV29-1 to TRBJ2-5; 11 positions agree with TRBD1. Germline loops: CDR1 SQVTM, CDR2 ANQGSEA. This CDR3 has 12 amino acids. The junction had 6 bases not matched to a gene; V was cut back by 8 bases and J by 7 bases.